This is a list of T cell receptor beta chains from one sample in a study of cytomegalovirus exposure and HLA in healthy donors. Produced via immunoSEQ multiplex PCR; TCRdb's table is partial and in-frame only. The data hold some 140,000 clones, with roughly 80% observed a single time. Sequenced input: PBMCs. Receptors were obtained from a woman in her forties in good health and CMV-seronegative. The CDR3 runs from the conserved cysteine through the conserved F or W. Fields, in order: J gene, clone size, D gene, V gene, CDR3 protein, CDR3 DNA. D genes are given only for firm matches. Rows give clone size only sometimes, using once, few, many, or a class for an expanded clone.

j_gene: TRBJ2-3
abundance: few
d_gene: NA
v_gene: TRBV5-1
CDR3aa: CASSLGVLSTDTQYF
CDR3nt: TGCGCCAGCAGCTTGGGTGTCCTTAGCACAGATACGCAGTATTTT

j_gene: TRBJ2-7
abundance: NA
d_gene: NA
v_gene: TRBV5-1
CDR3aa: CASSLTPGAAGPPEQYF
CDR3nt: TGCGCCAGCAGCCTCACGCCGGGGGCAGCGGGACCTCCGGAGCAGTACTTC

j_gene: TRBJ2-7
abundance: NA
d_gene: NA
v_gene: TRBV5-1
CDR3aa: CASSPDTKYYEQYF
CDR3nt: TGCGCCAGCAGCCCGGACACCAAGTACTACGAGCAGTACTTC

j_gene: TRBJ1-2
abundance: once
d_gene: TRBD1
v_gene: TRBV6-1
CDR3aa: CASRTGTGTYGYTF
CDR3nt: TGTGCCAGCAGAACCGGGACAGGGACGTATGGCTACACCTTC

j_gene: TRBJ2-5
abundance: few
d_gene: TRBD1
v_gene: TRBV7-9
CDR3aa: CASSGQGAGETQYF
CDR3nt: TGTGCCAGCAGCGGCCAGGGGGCTGGCGAGACCCAGTACTTC

j_gene: TRBJ1-1
abundance: NA
d_gene: NA
v_gene: TRBV10-3
CDR3aa: CATCRSLVDTEAFF
CDR3nt: TGTGCCACCTGCCGGAGTCTGGTGGACACTGAAGCTTTCTTT

j_gene: TRBJ2-1
abundance: NA
d_gene: NA
v_gene: TRBV6-1
CDR3aa: CASSEAVSGRSYNEQFF
CDR3nt: TGTGCCAGCAGTGAAGCCGTCAGCGGGCGCTCCTACAATGAGCAGTTCTTC

j_gene: TRBJ1-4
abundance: NA
d_gene: TRBD1
v_gene: TRBV27
CDR3aa: CASSTDRAGEKLFF
CDR3nt: TGTGCCAGCAGTACCGACAGGGCTGGGGAAAAACTGTTTTTT

j_gene: TRBJ2-7
abundance: NA
d_gene: TRBD2
v_gene: TRBV30
CDR3aa: CAWNPSGSSYEQYF
CDR3nt: TGTGCCTGGAATCCTAGCGGGAGTTCCTACGAGCAGTACTTC

j_gene: TRBJ1-3
abundance: NA
d_gene: NA
v_gene: TRBV10-3
CDR3aa: CAISDHIVSGNTIYF
CDR3nt: TGTGCCATCAGTGACCACATTGTCTCTGGAAACACCATATATTTT

j_gene: TRBJ1-3
abundance: few
d_gene: TRBD1
v_gene: TRBV2
CDR3aa: CASSATTGGNTIYF
CDR3nt: TGTGCCAGCAGTGCAACGACAGGGGGAAACACCATATATTTT

j_gene: TRBJ1-1
abundance: NA
d_gene: NA
v_gene: TRBV7-9
CDR3aa: CASSHYRVRATKTEAFF
CDR3nt: TGTGCCAGCAGCCACTACAGGGTCAGAGCCACCAAGACTGAAGCTTTCTTT

j_gene: TRBJ2-7
abundance: NA
d_gene: TRBD2
v_gene: TRBV28
CDR3aa: CASSLVGGSYEQYF
CDR3nt: TGTGCCAGCAGTTTAGTCGGGGGGAGCTACGAGCAGTACTTC

j_gene: TRBJ2-3
abundance: NA
d_gene: NA
v_gene: TRBV9
CDR3aa: CASSVGGGAVDTQYF
CDR3nt: TGTGCCAGCAGCGTAGGTGGGGGGGCCGTAGATACGCAGTATTTT

j_gene: TRBJ2-3
abundance: NA
d_gene: TRBD1
v_gene: TRBV5-1
CDR3aa: CASSWGYWGQGTDTQYF
CDR3nt: TGCGCCAGCAGCTGGGGGTATTGGGGACAGGGAACAGATACGCAGTATTTT

j_gene: TRBJ2-7
abundance: NA
d_gene: NA
v_gene: TRBV5-1
CDR3aa: CASSLRQDSYEQYF
CDR3nt: TGCGCCAGCAGCTTGAGACAGGACTCCTACGAGCAGTACTTC

j_gene: TRBJ2-2
abundance: NA
d_gene: TRBD2
v_gene: TRBV6-5
CDR3aa: CASSLGGANTGELFF
CDR3nt: TGTGCCAGCAGTCTGGGGGGGGCGAACACCGGGGAGCTGTTTTTT

j_gene: TRBJ1-1
abundance: NA
d_gene: NA
v_gene: TRBV7-9
CDR3aa: CASSYKQSGMNTEAFF
CDR3nt: TGTGCCAGCAGCTACAAACAGAGTGGAATGAACACTGAAGCTTTCTTT

j_gene: TRBJ2-3
abundance: once
d_gene: NA
v_gene: TRBV10-1
CDR3aa: CASSVGLAADTQYF
CDR3nt: TGCGCCAGCAGTGTTGGGTTAGCAGCGGATACGCAGTATTTT

j_gene: TRBJ1-2
abundance: NA
d_gene: TRBD1
v_gene: TRBV11-3
CDR3aa: CASSRAGTGSSHYGYTF
CDR3nt: TGTGCCAGCAGCCGCGCCGGGACAGGTTCTTCCCACTATGGCTACACCTTC

j_gene: TRBJ1-2
abundance: NA
d_gene: TRBD1
v_gene: TRBV5-1
CDR3aa: CASSSTTGTYGYTF
CDR3nt: TGCGCCAGCAGCTCAACGACAGGGACCTATGGCTACACCTTC

j_gene: TRBJ1-2
abundance: NA
d_gene: NA
v_gene: TRBV2
CDR3aa: CASEEAGFLHGYTF
CDR3nt: TGTGCCAGCGAGGAAGCAGGGTTCCTCCATGGCTACACCTTC

j_gene: TRBJ1-3
abundance: NA
d_gene: TRBD1
v_gene: TRBV6-6
CDR3aa: CASSYSGQAAGNTIYF
CDR3nt: TGTGCCAGCAGTTACTCGGGACAGGCTGCTGGAAACACCATATATTTT

j_gene: TRBJ2-1
abundance: NA
d_gene: TRBD1
v_gene: TRBV2
CDR3aa: CASISGQGNNEQFF
CDR3nt: TGTGCCAGCATTTCAGGACAGGGCAACAATGAGCAGTTCTTC

j_gene: TRBJ1-1
abundance: NA
d_gene: NA
v_gene: TRBV25-1
CDR3aa: CASSESSGSLNTEAFF
CDR3nt: TGTGCCAGCAGTGAATCTTCAGGGTCCTTGAACACTGAAGCTTTCTTT

j_gene: TRBJ2-5
abundance: NA
d_gene: NA
v_gene: TRBV5-1
CDR3aa: CASSPRVQETQYF
CDR3nt: TGCGCCAGCAGCCCGAGGGTCCAAGAGACCCAGTACTTC

j_gene: TRBJ1-3
abundance: NA
d_gene: TRBD1
v_gene: TRBV14
CDR3aa: CASSRRRGTGVDGNTIYF
CDR3nt: TGTGCCAGCAGCCGCCGCCGAGGGACAGGGGTAGATGGAAACACCATATATTTT

j_gene: TRBJ2-1
abundance: NA
d_gene: NA
v_gene: TRBV21-1
CDR3aa: CPTRASPRNEQFF
CDR3nt: TGTCCCACGAGGGCTAGTCCAAGGAATGAGCAGTTCTTC

j_gene: TRBJ1-2
abundance: NA
d_gene: TRBD1
v_gene: TRBV5-1
CDR3aa: CASSWVSPGQVGSDGYTF
CDR3nt: TGCGCCAGCAGCTGGGTTTCTCCGGGACAGGTGGGTTCCGATGGCTACACCTTC

j_gene: TRBJ2-2
abundance: NA
d_gene: TRBD1
v_gene: TRBV19
CDR3aa: CASSMVAGTATGELFF
CDR3nt: TGTGCCAGTAGTATGGTTGCCGGGACAGCCACCGGGGAGCTGTTTTTT

j_gene: TRBJ2-1
abundance: NA
d_gene: NA
v_gene: TRBV2
CDR3aa: CASIGLRGSNEQFF
CDR3nt: TGTGCCAGCATCGGCCTGCGAGGCAGCAATGAGCAGTTCTTC

j_gene: TRBJ2-7
abundance: NA
d_gene: NA
v_gene: TRBV10-3
CDR3aa: CAISEIKQGTSYEQYF
CDR3nt: TGTGCCATCAGTGAGATAAAACAGGGGACTTCCTACGAGCAGTACTTC

j_gene: TRBJ1-2
abundance: once
d_gene: NA
v_gene: TRBV7-9
CDR3aa: CASSLDGVYGYTF
CDR3nt: TGTGCCAGCAGCCTGGACGGGGTCTATGGCTACACCTTC

j_gene: TRBJ2-5
abundance: NA
d_gene: TRBD1
v_gene: TRBV6-5
CDR3aa: CASSFDRAEETQYF
CDR3nt: TGTGCCAGCAGTTTCGACAGGGCTGAAGAGACCCAGTACTTC

j_gene: TRBJ1-6
abundance: NA
d_gene: TRBD1
v_gene: TRBV28
CDR3aa: CASPPIGTGLSPLHF
CDR3nt: TGTGCCAGCCCCCCGATCGGGACAGGGTTGTCACCCCTCCACTTT

j_gene: TRBJ1-1
abundance: NA
d_gene: TRBD1
v_gene: TRBV6-6
CDR3aa: CASSPGGLNTEAFF
CDR3nt: TGTGCCAGCAGCCCAGGGGGGCTGAACACTGAAGCTTTCTTT

j_gene: TRBJ1-2
abundance: NA
d_gene: NA
v_gene: TRBV5-1
CDR3aa: CASRERQDDYGYTF
CDR3nt: TGCGCCAGCAGAGAAAGACAGGACGACTATGGCTACACCTTC

j_gene: TRBJ1-2
abundance: NA
d_gene: NA
v_gene: TRBV9
CDR3aa: CASSVFGGGSNYGYTF
CDR3nt: TGTGCCAGCAGCGTATTTGGGGGAGGATCTAACTATGGCTACACCTTC

j_gene: TRBJ1-5
abundance: few
d_gene: TRBD1
v_gene: TRBV5-1
CDR3aa: CASSLTGTGDQPQHF
CDR3nt: TGCGCCAGCAGCCTCACCGGGACAGGGGATCAGCCCCAGCATTTT

j_gene: TRBJ2-7
abundance: NA
d_gene: NA
v_gene: TRBV7-9
CDR3aa: CASSRQGGETYEQYF
CDR3nt: TGTGCCAGCAGCCGCCAGGGCGGGGAAACCTACGAGCAGTACTTC

j_gene: TRBJ2-1
abundance: few
d_gene: NA
v_gene: TRBV10-3
CDR3aa: CAIRALRAISHEQFF
CDR3nt: TGTGCCATCAGGGCTCTGAGGGCCATCTCGCATGAGCAGTTCTTC

j_gene: TRBJ1-2
abundance: few
d_gene: TRBD1
v_gene: TRBV7-7
CDR3aa: CASSLRQGAFLYGYTF
CDR3nt: TGTGCTAGCAGCTTACGCCAGGGGGCCTTCCTTTATGGCTACACCTTC

j_gene: TRBJ2-4
abundance: few
d_gene: NA
v_gene: TRBV27
CDR3aa: CASSLWLRGKLAKNIQYF
CDR3nt: TGTGCCAGCAGTTTATGGTTGCGGGGTAAACTAGCCAAAAACATTCAGTACTTC

j_gene: TRBJ1-2
abundance: NA
d_gene: TRBD1
v_gene: TRBV30
CDR3aa: CATGQGRGMDYGYTF
CDR3nt: TGTGCCACAGGACAGGGTAGGGGTATGGACTATGGCTACACCTTC